The source of this T cell receptor (beta chain) is a study of blood T cell repertoires in COVID-19. Turning to the study itself: Samples representing acute and convalescent COVID-19 were sourced from the United States, Italy and Spain.

The ends lost 3 bases at V and 5 bases at J; junction bases unmatched: 4. The CDR3 contains 14 residues. Germline V gives CDR1 LNHDA, CDR2 SQIVND (reference sequence). In the original analysis: It was from reference gene primer amplification that nucleated cell counts were estimated. Produced via immunoSEQ multiplex PCR; TCRdb's table is partial and in-frame only. The V and J calls and clone size were taken over from that table, and D and trimming were inferred from the DNA. Of some 200,000 clones in the sample, roughly 89% were seen once. This clone was seen only a few times. The same CDR3 is also encoded by other DNA sequences in this sample.

The genes are TRBV19 and TRBJ1-1; 9 bases match TRBD1. The sample consisted of peripheral blood. This receptor was identified in a woman aged 18-29 years who had recovered from COVID-19. CDR3 amino acids: CASSMGGQGTEAFF. CDR3 in DNA: TGTGCCAGTAGTATGGGGGGACAGGGAACTGAAGCTTTCTTT.